This record covers a single T cell receptor (beta chain). TCRdb re-derived calls from the multiplex PCR reads in MiXCR, one entry per CDR3 protein. Counted here are under 300,000 distinct CDR3 sequences, about 34% occurring once; the ten biggest clones make up over 3.5%. V trimming: 11 bases; J trimming: 4 bases; junction bases outside the gene matches: 14. The CDR3 consists of 15 residues. This record comes from a study of breast tumors, draining lymph nodes, adjacent tissues. Samples came from axillary lymph nodes draining the breast cancer. This TCR derives from a female donor with breast cancer. Some clones in this sample may be carry-over from other donors' samples. The chain joins TRBV12-3 or TRBV12-4 to TRBJ2-1; 7 bases are a match to TRBD2. Material for sequencing was axillary lymph node tissue. The CDR3 sequence is CARTMGQGGYNEQFF. The CDR3 DNA reads TGTGCCCGCACCATGGGGCAGGGAGGGTACAATGAGCAGTTCTTC.